Below are 10 T cell receptor beta chains sequenced from a single sample in a study of shared clonotypes between healthy human individuals. Sequencing used immunoSEQ multiplex PCR; TCRdb keeps in-frame clones, though not all of them. The profile shows some 1 million clones, around 76% of them singletons. What was sequenced was memory CD4+ T cells sorted from blood. Subset meaning: CD45RA-negative fraction. The receptor set was obtained from a man in his late teens or twenties in good health.

The chain has TRBV19 and TRBJ2-7; the match to TRBD1 covers 9 bases. Germline V gene sequence: CDR1 LNHDA, CDR2 SQIVND (reference sequence). The CDR3 length is 14 residues. The J segment lost 6 bases and the V segment lost 6 bases, leaving 9 bases of the junction unmatched. CDR3 sequence reads: CASSQQGAQGEQYF. The CDR3 DNA reads as TGTGCCAGTAGCCAACAGGGGGCGCAGGGCGAGCAGTACTTC.

This clone was counted a few times. The chain carries TRBV4-1 and TRBJ1-4, with TRBD1 matching over 10 bases. The CDR3 runs 18 residues. CDR1 and CDR2 from the germline V gene are MGHRA and YSYEKL. V shed 5 bases and J 8 bases; nucleotides not matched to a gene: 17. CDR3 nucleotide sequence: TGCGCCAGCAGCAAAACGACAGGGGGCGGTCAGGTTTTGGAAAAACTGTTTTTT. Its translation: CASSKTTGGGQVLEKLFF.

V gene TRBV11-2 combines with J gene TRBJ2-5, with D tentatively TRBD1 (6 bases). The germline CDR1 and CDR2 sequences are SGHAT and FQNNGV. This CDR3 contains 15 residues. The V gene lost 5 bases and the J gene lost 0 bases, with 13 bases spanning the gap. Here the CDR3 reads CASSPMHRDQETQYF. In DNA form, the CDR3 reads TGTGCCAGCAGCCCTATGCACAGGGACCAAGAGACCCAGTACTTC.

This clone was detected only once. The V gene is TRBV6-1, the J gene TRBJ2-2; TRBD2 matches 9 bases. V dropped 1 base and J dropped 0; count of bases not matched to a gene: 3. The CDR3 loop spans 17 amino acids. Germline V CDR1 and CDR2: MNHNS, SASEGT. This CDR3 is CASSEGSSGANTGELFF. CDR3 DNA sequence: TGTGCCAGCAGTGAAGGGTCTAGCGGGGCGAACACCGGGGAGCTGTTTTTT.

V is TRBV9 and J is TRBJ1-4; maybe TRBD1 (6 bases). The CDR3 contains 15 residues. Germline CDR1 SGDLS, CDR2 YYNGEE. Trimming removed 0 bases from V and 5 bases from J, with 11 bases in between. CDR3 sequence reads: CASSVGPGANEKLFF. CDR3 DNA sequence: TGTGCCAGCAGCGTAGGGCCAGGGGCCAATGAAAAACTGTTTTTT.

V usage is TRBV5-6 and J usage is TRBJ1-6; 7 nucleotides line up with TRBD1. The germline gives CDR1 SGHDT, CDR2 YYEEEE. The J segment lost 6 bases and the V segment lost 3 bases, leaving 6 bases of the junction unmatched. The CDR3 sequence is 15 residues long. CDR3 sequence: CASSWGGQSNSPLHF. CDR3 DNA sequence: TGTGCCAGCAGCTGGGGGGGACAGTCTAATTCACCCCTCCACTTT.

The chain has TRBV6-5 and TRBJ2-7, with 9 bases that match TRBD2. V trimming: 0 bases; J trimming: 4 bases; junction bases outside the gene matches: 7. This CDR3 spans 16 amino acids. Germline V gives CDR1 MNHEY, CDR2 SVGAGI. CDR3 sequence: CASSYSGAGGPYEQYF. The CDR3 region has the DNA TGTGCCAGCAGTTACTCAGGAGCGGGAGGTCCTTACGAGCAGTACTTC.

In regard to this clone: This sample includes further DNA sequences coding for the same CDR3. The chain links TRBV28 to TRBJ2-5; D may be TRBD2 (5 bases). The germline CDR1 and CDR2 sequences are MDHEN and SYDVKM. The V and J ends lost 4 bases and 4 bases respectively, with 10 bases between them. The CDR3 has 13 amino acids. CDR3 in amino acids: CASSSGGRETQYF. The CDR3 DNA follows: TGTGCCAGCAGTTCAGGAGGTCGAGAGACCCAGTACTTC.

This chain uses TRBV4-3 with TRBJ2-1, with 8 bases matching TRBD1. CDR3 length: 15 residues. The junction had 5 bases not matched to a gene; V was cut back by 3 bases and J by 4 bases. CDR1 and CDR2 (germline): LGHNA, YSLEER. The CDR3 region has the DNA TGCGCCAGCAGCCAGGAGACAGGGGCATACAATGAGCAGTTCTTC. This encodes CASSQETGAYNEQFF.

The rearrangement links TRBV11-2 to TRBJ2-1, with 9 bases identical to TRBD1. V shed 2 bases, J shed 2 bases, and the junction held 4 bases outside the gene matches. CDR1 is SGHAT and CDR2 is FQNNGV in the germline V gene. The CDR3 has 16 residues. The chain's CDR3 is CASSLNTGGAYNEQFF. The CDR3 bases are TGTGCCAGCAGCTTAAACACAGGGGGCGCCTACAATGAGCAGTTCTTC.